These T cell receptor beta chains were read from a single sample in a study of early T cells in non-severe SARS-CoV-2 infection. TCRdb processed the 5' RACE reads anew with MiXCR; each CDR3 protein has one entry. The sample has 65,000 to 80,000 distinct CDR3 sequences, less than 15% seen once. Sequences were obtained from whole blood. The receptor set was obtained from an adult who was a healthcare worker with PCR-confirmed SARS-CoV-2 infection or an uninfected control (not recorded which). Each CDR3 is given with its conserved first and last residue. D genes are given only for firm matches. A clone size is listed for some rows: how often the clone was seen (once, few, many), or a class if it is expanded.

clone_size: many; v_call: TRBV30; j_call: TRBJ2-5; d_call: .; cdr3_nt: TGTGCCTGGATAAAGGAGAGGGAGACCCAGTACTTC; cdr3_aa: CAWIKERETQYF
clone_size: few; v_call: TRBV7-9; j_call: TRBJ1-2; d_call: .; cdr3_nt: TGTGCCAGCAGCTTAGCGACGGGCCTCTATGGCTACACCTTC; cdr3_aa: CASSLATGLYGYTF
clone_size: .; v_call: TRBV11-2; j_call: TRBJ2-3; d_call: .; cdr3_nt: TGTGCCAGCAGCTTATTCCCACCGACTAGCACAGATACGCAGTATTTT; cdr3_aa: CASSLFPPTSTDTQYF
clone_size: .; v_call: TRBV7-2; j_call: TRBJ1-2; d_call: TRBD1; cdr3_nt: TGTGCCAGCAGCTTATCCCACTCCGGGACAGTAACTCCCAACTATGGCTACACCTTC; cdr3_aa: CASSLSHSGTVTPNYGYTF
clone_size: few; v_call: TRBV12-3/TRBV12-4; j_call: TRBJ2-5; d_call: TRBD2; cdr3_nt: TGTGCCAGCAGTTCGGGACTAGCGGGAGTAAGAGAGACCCAGTACTTC; cdr3_aa: CASSSGLAGVRETQYF
clone_size: few; v_call: TRBV5-1; j_call: TRBJ1-2; d_call: .; cdr3_nt: TGCGCCAGCAGCTTGGGTCAGGTCGGCTATGGCTACACCTTC; cdr3_aa: CASSLGQVGYGYTF
clone_size: few; v_call: TRBV27; j_call: TRBJ2-3; d_call: .; cdr3_nt: TGTGCCAGCAGTTTAGGAGTGGCTGATACGCAGTATTTT; cdr3_aa: CASSLGVADTQYF
clone_size: .; v_call: TRBV5-1; j_call: TRBJ2-1; d_call: TRBD2; cdr3_nt: TGCGCCAGCAGCTATCAAGCCGGGACTACCAGATACAATGAGCAGTTCTTC; cdr3_aa: CASSYQAGTTRYNEQFF
clone_size: few; v_call: TRBV28; j_call: TRBJ1-4; d_call: .; cdr3_nt: TGTGCCAGCAGTTCCCGGGACCCCGCAACTAATGAAAAACTGTTTTTT; cdr3_aa: CASSSRDPATNEKLFF
clone_size: many; v_call: TRBV5-1; j_call: TRBJ2-1; d_call: .; cdr3_nt: TGCGCCAGCAGCTTGGTACCTAGCAGTGAGCAGTTCTTC; cdr3_aa: CASSLVPSSEQFF
clone_size: many; v_call: TRBV7-9; j_call: TRBJ2-7; d_call: TRBD1; cdr3_nt: TGTGCCAGCAGCGTTTACGGACAGGGGGCCCACGAGCAGTACTTC; cdr3_aa: CASSVYGQGAHEQYF
clone_size: few; v_call: TRBV30; j_call: TRBJ1-1; d_call: TRBD1; cdr3_nt: TGTGCCTGGAGTCTGACAGGGGTAACTGAAGCTTTCTTT; cdr3_aa: CAWSLTGVTEAFF
clone_size: many; v_call: TRBV29-1; j_call: TRBJ2-1; d_call: .; cdr3_nt: TGCAGCGTTGGGGCGGGTTACAATGAGCAGTTCTTC; cdr3_aa: CSVGAGYNEQFF
clone_size: .; v_call: TRBV29-1; j_call: TRBJ2-3; d_call: TRBD1; cdr3_nt: TGCAGCGTCCTAATACGGGGACAGCGTAATTCCCTACACACAGATACGCAGTATTTT; cdr3_aa: CSVLIRGQRNSLHTDTQYF
clone_size: .; v_call: TRBV11-2; j_call: TRBJ1-1; d_call: TRBD1; cdr3_nt: TGTGCCAGCAGCTTAGTCCCGGACAGGGGGAACACTGAAGCTTTCTTT; cdr3_aa: CASSLVPDRGNTEAFF
clone_size: many; v_call: TRBV11-2; j_call: TRBJ2-3; d_call: .; cdr3_nt: TGTGCCAGCAGCTCGCCCCCCGGACTCCTCACAGATACGCAGTATTTT; cdr3_aa: CASSSPPGLLTDTQYF